This TCR beta chain is drawn from a study of shared clonotypes between healthy human individuals (dated by TCRdb to 2020 to 2022). For the study in its entirety: Three men and a couple of women, aged 18 to 49 years, made up the cohort. To estimate repertoire size and how much clonotype sharing occurs between individuals, the study deeply sequenced the blood TCR repertoires of roughly 5 healthy adults. Each donor's leukapheresis produced roughly between about 0.9 and 9.5 billion PBMCs. To increase sequencing depth and limit assay-specific biases, different laboratories used diverse techniques to prepare libraries and sequence TCR repertoires. For each donor, CD4 naive and CD4 memory were each run on three plates, CD8 naive on two plates, and CD8 memory on one plate. Broad study findings and their caveats: Rarefaction of sorted-subset datasets indicated incomplete sequencing despite the large sequencing depth. Because the study included a small number of donors, the genetic and exposure-history diversity represented was limited. Larger estimated clonotype richness was generally found for naive subsets than for memory subsets. Across a handful of donors, approximately 4.9% of naive CD4, approximately 4% of naive CD8, roughly 2.2% of memory CD4, and around 0.4% of memory CD8 clonotypes were shared. Compared with non-shared clonotypes, the clonotypes found in all four sorted-subset donors had higher generation probabilities. Based on pairwise subsampling, the degree of clonotype sharing among donors was expected to be affected by sequencing depth. Sampling was limited to blood, and TCR repertoires in tissue likely differ from TCR repertoires in blood.

TCR CDR3 regions were amplified from genomic DNA by multiplex PCR using the deep immunoSEQ assay. Extracted genomic DNA from each cell subset was spread evenly across all wells of several immunoSEQ 96-well plates, with each plate serving as a replicate. For sorted subsets, approximately 210 ng of genomic DNA, equivalent to 30,000 or so T cell genomes, went into each replicate PCR. Purified libraries were quantified with a Qubit 3.0 fluorometer, sized on a Bioanalyzer 2100, and re-quantified with the KAPA Library Quantification kit. Every immunoSEQ 96-well plate was sequenced on a separate single-read 150-cycle Illumina NextSeq 550 flow cell. The published analysis was carried out like this. Because only junctional sequences without quality scores were contained in the immunoSEQ output, filtering matching that applied to full-length reads could not be performed. To assign V/J genes and CDR3, sequences were annotated using PyIR, a Python wrapper for IgBLAST v1.9, with IMGT germline references. Any read was removed if the V/J assignment was weak (E-value above 1e-6), the CDR3 was missing, or the read contained stop codons, out-of-frame junctions, or ambiguous translated residues. V3J clonotypes were defined as sequences sharing the same inferred V gene, J gene, and CDR3 amino acid sequence. Percentage overlap between repertoires was computed as shared unique clonotypes divided by the size of the smaller repertoire. Three approaches were used to assess repertoire richness: RTK rarefaction, the Chao1 estimator, and Recon v2.1 estimates of unobserved clonotypes. Generation probabilities were computed with OLGA for all TCRbeta clonotypes obtained by the gDNA method from several donors. Not all clones reach the TCRdb copy of this immuneACCESS table, which keeps in-frame sequences only. Checked studies attribute under half of the gap to unresolved V genes and leave the rest unexplained. That table furnishes V, J and clone size, whereas the DNA furnished D and trimming. The sample table lists over 2 million clones, 85% to 95% of them with a count of one. The ten largest make up around 0.4% of the sample.

Measured from the cysteine to the phenylalanine, the CDR3 is 14 residues long. Solely the CDR3 DNA is kept, with 42 bases framed from the first base. CDR1 and CDR2 are read off the germline V gene (reference sequence) as LNHDA and SQIVND. V is cut back by 6 bases and J by 2 bases, with 1 base in the junction unmatched. On this clone itself: It has no known antigen specificity. Base quality data are lacking; no much larger clone is found one base away.

The donors were healthy, HIV-negative adults who had no recently reported acute infections or vaccinations. All donors were Caucasian adults living in Nashville, Tennessee, USA. Magnetic negative selection was used to enrich CD4+ T cells, after which naive cells were positively selected on CD45RA and the negative fraction became the memory subset. After blood collection by leukapheresis, PBMCs were isolated using Ficoll-Histopaque density gradient centrifugation and then cryopreserved in the vapor phase of liquid nitrogen. Analytical flow cytometry was used to check the purity and quantity of every magnetically sorted T cell population. From each sorted fraction, genomic DNA was isolated and quantified by UV absorbance on a Nanodrop 2000c.

The material sequenced was naive CD4+ T cells from PBMCs. Explained via the paper, the cell subset or site label denotes: CD45RA+ positively selected. This sequence uses TRBV19 and TRBJ1-5; TRBD1 matches 10 bases in the middle. This receptor was identified in a man aged 18 to 30 in good health. Some clones in this sample may be carry-over from other donors' samples. The DNA sequence is as follows: TGTGCCAGTAGCGGACAGGGGGGCAATCAGCCCCAGCATTTT. It translates as CASSGQGGNQPQHF.